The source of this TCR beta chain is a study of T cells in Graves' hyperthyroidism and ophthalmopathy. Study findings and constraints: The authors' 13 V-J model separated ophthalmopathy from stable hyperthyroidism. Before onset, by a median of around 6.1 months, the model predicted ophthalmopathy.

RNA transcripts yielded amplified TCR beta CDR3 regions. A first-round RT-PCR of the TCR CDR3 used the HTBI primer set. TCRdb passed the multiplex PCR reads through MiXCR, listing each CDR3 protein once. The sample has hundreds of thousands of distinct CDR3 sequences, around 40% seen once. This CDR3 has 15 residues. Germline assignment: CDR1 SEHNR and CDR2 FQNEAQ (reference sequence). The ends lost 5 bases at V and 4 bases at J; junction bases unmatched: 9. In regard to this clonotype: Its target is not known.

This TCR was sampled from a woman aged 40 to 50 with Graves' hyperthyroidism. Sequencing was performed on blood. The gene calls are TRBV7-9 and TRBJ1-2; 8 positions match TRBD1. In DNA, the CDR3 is TGTGCCAGCAGCGCGCAGACAGGGGATATCTATGGCTACACCTTC. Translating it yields CASSAQTGDIYGYTF.